This T cell receptor beta chain was retrieved from a study of response to subunit inactivated influenza vaccine. Study-wide results and caveats: Every seasonal influenza vaccination brings in few new T cells, the authors suggested.

A word on this clonotype: Its antigen remains unidentified.

Via MiXCR, TCRdb re-called the RT-PCR reads, giving one row per CDR3 protein. The sample has about 570,000 distinct CDR3 sequences, approximately 11% seen once. In addition, the sample was reused for a study of T cells expressing NK-cell markers. That publication notes: In generating TCR beta cDNA, 5'RACE template switching with UMIs was used. The authors derived TCR beta repertoires from sorted CD3+CD56+NKG2C+, CD3+CD56+NKG2C- and CD3+CD56-NKG2C+ T cells. HCMV serostatus: seven of eight sequenced donors positive, one negative. The authors restricted sorting to alpha-beta TCR T cells with an anti-gamma-delta TCR antibody in several experiments.

The receptor comes from a man in his fifties who received an inactivated influenza vaccine. The sample consisted of PBMCs from blood, taken on the day of vaccination.

The CDR3 here is CASSVIPGGTSYNEQFF. CDR3 coding DNA: TGTGCCAGCAGCGTAATTCCGGGTGGGACCTCCTACAATGAGCAGTTCTTC. The chain employs TRBV9 and TRBJ2-1; D might be TRBD1 or TRBD2, each matching 5 bases. Per the germline V gene, CDR1 is SGDLS and CDR2 is YYNGEE. The CDR3 is 17 amino acids. V gave up 1 base and J gave up 0 bases, with 14 bases separating them.